The rows below give T cell receptor beta chains drawn from one sample of a study of response to subunit inactivated influenza vaccine. TCRdb recomputed calls from the RT-PCR reads with MiXCR, one row per CDR3 protein. Found here are roughly 500,000 distinct CDR3 sequences, about 15% of them singletons; the top ten hold around 3%. Sample: CD4+ T cells sorted from PBMCs, taken roughly 24 months after vaccination. The receptors come from a man between 50 and 75 years old who received an inactivated influenza vaccine. Both conserved end residues are part of each CDR3. D genes are given only for firm matches.

>TRBD1|TRBJ1-6|TRBV7-2
CASSLSGQGRNSPLHF
>TRBD2|TRBJ2-1|TRBV20-1
CSAGTSGPYNEQFF
>TRBD2|TRBJ2-2|TRBV4-1
CASSLAGEGTGELFF
>NA|TRBJ2-3|TRBV20-1
CSARERGPTDTQYF
>NA|TRBJ1-1|TRBV3-1
CASGTGGDTEAFF
>TRBD1|TRBJ1-1|TRBV6-1
CASSARQGRNTEAFF
>NA|TRBJ2-7|TRBV20-1
CSASKRPGGDFYEQYF
>NA|TRBJ2-7|TRBV7-2
CASSPRVDYEQYF
>NA|TRBJ1-6|TRBV5-1
CASRDTNAPLHF
>TRBD2|TRBJ2-3|TRBV20-1
CGASDVAGGPGDTQYF
>TRBD1|TRBJ1-2|TRBV12-3/TRBV12-4
CASRGQGVYGYTF
>NA|TRBJ1-6|TRBV3-1
CASSQDHRNSPLHF
>NA|TRBJ1-1|TRBV29-1
CSGSGFLNTEAFF
>NA|TRBJ2-7|TRBV15
CATSPRGGYEQYF
>TRBD2|TRBJ2-7|TRBV20-1
CSASSSSGSPYEQYF
>NA|TRBJ1-5|TRBV18
CASSPNSRLSNQPQHF
>TRBD2|TRBJ2-1|TRBV6-1
CASSTSGGGRNEQFF